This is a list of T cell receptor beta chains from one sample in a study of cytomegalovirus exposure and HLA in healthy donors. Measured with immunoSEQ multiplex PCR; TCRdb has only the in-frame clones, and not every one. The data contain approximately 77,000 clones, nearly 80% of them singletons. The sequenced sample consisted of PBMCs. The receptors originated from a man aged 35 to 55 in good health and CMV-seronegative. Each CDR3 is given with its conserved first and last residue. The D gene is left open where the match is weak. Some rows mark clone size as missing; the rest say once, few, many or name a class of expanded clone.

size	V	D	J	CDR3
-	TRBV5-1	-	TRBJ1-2	CASSLDGGGGYTF
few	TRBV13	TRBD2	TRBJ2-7	CASSKRPIAGGDYEQYF
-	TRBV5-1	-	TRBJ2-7	CASSPTWAAGYEQYF
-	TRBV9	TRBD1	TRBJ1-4	CASSSGTVNEKLFF
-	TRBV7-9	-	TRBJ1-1	CASSRETEAFF
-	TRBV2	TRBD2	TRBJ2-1	CASSEAPSGRVQQFF
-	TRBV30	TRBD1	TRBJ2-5	CAWSVQAGGSKTQYF
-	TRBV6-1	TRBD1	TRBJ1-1	CASRVTGQNTEAFF
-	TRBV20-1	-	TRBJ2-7	CSARGGDEQYF
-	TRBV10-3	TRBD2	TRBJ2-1	CAIRGLAGDGEQFF
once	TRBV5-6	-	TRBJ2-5	CASSLRETQYF
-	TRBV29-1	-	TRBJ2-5	CSVEIEAGETQYF
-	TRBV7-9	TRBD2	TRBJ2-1	CASSLEVLAGGHNEQFF
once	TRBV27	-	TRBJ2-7	CASSLVAGRKQYF
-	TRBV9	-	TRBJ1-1	CASSVGQTPEAFF
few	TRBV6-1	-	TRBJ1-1	CASRDRTEAFF
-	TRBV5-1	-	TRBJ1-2	CASSLVGQGSGYTF
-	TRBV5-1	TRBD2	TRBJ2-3	CASSLAPSGSTDTQYF
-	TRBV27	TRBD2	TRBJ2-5	CASVGLAEGEETQYF
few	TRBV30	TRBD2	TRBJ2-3	CAWSGLAASTDTQYF
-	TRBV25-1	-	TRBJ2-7	CASSGVPEGALGDEQYF
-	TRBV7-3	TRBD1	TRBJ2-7	CASSPGTGAYEQYF
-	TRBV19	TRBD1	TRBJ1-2	CASRPGQGDGYTF
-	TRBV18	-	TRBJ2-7	CASSPLRGVYEQYF
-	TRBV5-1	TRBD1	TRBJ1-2	CASSLTGTGYGYTF
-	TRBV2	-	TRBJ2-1	CASSEAGGNNNEQFF
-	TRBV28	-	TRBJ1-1	CASVSRATRAFF
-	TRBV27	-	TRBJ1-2	CATRQGNGYTF
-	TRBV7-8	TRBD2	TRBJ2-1	CASSWGLAGVVDEQFF
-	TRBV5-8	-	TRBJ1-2	CASSLVAGGSNYGYTF
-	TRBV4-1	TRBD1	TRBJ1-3	CASSPGFLRDRTSFFGNTIYF
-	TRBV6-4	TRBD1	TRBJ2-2	CASSPGTGHTGELFF
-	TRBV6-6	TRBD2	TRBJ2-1	CASSGRTSGSSSEQFF
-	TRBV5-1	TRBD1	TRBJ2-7	CASRSVGQGLYEQYF
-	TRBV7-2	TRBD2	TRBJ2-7	CASSLVSAGEYEQYF
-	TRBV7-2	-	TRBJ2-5	CASSSGPSGAETQYF
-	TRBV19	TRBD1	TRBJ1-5	CASSDGQGAANQPQHF
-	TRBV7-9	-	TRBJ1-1	CASSLARGTEAFF
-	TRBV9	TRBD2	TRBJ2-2	CASSLAGEATGELFF
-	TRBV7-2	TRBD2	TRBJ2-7	CASSLRGVSGSGEQYF
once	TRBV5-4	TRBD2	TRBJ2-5	CASSLLAAMGETQYF